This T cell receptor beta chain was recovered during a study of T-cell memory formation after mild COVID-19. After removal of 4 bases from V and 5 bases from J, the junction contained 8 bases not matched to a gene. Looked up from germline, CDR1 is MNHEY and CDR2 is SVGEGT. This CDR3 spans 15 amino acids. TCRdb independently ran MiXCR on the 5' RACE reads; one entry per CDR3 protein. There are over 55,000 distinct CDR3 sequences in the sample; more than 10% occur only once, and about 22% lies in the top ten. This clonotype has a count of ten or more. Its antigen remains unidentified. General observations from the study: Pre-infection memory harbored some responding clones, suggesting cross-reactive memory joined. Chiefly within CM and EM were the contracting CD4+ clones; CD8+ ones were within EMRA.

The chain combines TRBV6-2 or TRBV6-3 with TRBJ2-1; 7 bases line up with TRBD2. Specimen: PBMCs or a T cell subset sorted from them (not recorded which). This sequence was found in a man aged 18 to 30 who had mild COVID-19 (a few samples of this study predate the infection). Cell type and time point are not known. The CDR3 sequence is CASSLITGGNNEQFF. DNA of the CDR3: TGTGCCAGCAGTTTGATAACGGGGGGAAACAATGAGCAGTTCTTC.